Here is one T cell receptor (beta chain) with its context. From germline, CDR1 is LNHDA and CDR2 SQIVND (reference sequence). J lost 9 bases, V lost 7 bases, and 14 bases had no gene match. This CDR3 has 15 residues. This specimen comes from a study of blood T cell repertoires in COVID-19. Study overall: Donors in the United States, Italy and Spain gave samples during acute or convalescent COVID-19. T cells, B-cell-depleted T cells, or PBMCs supplied cDNA or gDNA.

In the authors' workflow: By means of reference gene primer amplification, nucleated cell counts were estimated. Sequencing used immunoSEQ multiplex PCR; TCRdb keeps in-frame clones, though not all of them. The DNA gave D and trimming, while V, J and clone size come from that table. The data show 30,000 to 40,000 clones, around nine tenths seen once. The chain employs TRBV19 and TRBJ2-1; TRBD2 matches 8 bases. The receptor was isolated from a man aged 65 to 79 with acute or convalescent COVID-19. Material: peripheral blood. DNA for the CDR3: TGTGCCAGTACCGTCGGCGCGGGGGGCTATGGTGAGCAGTTCTTC. Protein sequence: CASTVGAGGYGEQFF.